This TCR beta chain was obtained from a study of cytomegalovirus exposure and HLA in healthy donors. Study-wide points: Among CMV-associated TCR beta chains, most appeared HLA-restricted in a later analysis. A highly shared variant cluster was judged a likely technical artifact.

Germline CDR1 reads SGHVS; CDR2 reads FQNEAQ. The CDR3 runs 15 residues. Trimming removed 2 bases at V and 0 bases at J, with 10 bases between. 13 Jbeta primers and 60 Vbeta primers were used for the PCR. As handled by the study authors: Unique TCR beta chains totaled approximately 83 million in a later count, with around 11 million of them shared. Libraries were prepared by immunoSEQ multiplex PCR; TCRdb keeps only in-frame clonotypes and omits some of them. Clone size and V and J calls were adopted from that table, with D and trimming inferred from the DNA. The data show more than 70,000 clones, about three quarters seen once. Details on this clone: What it binds is unknown.

Sequencing was performed on PBMCs. The chain combines TRBV7-8 with TRBJ1-2; D uncertain. The receptor's source is a man under 40 in good health and CMV-seropositive. CDR3: CASSLTLEANYGYTF. The CDR3 DNA is TGTGCCAGCAGCTTAACGCTCGAGGCTAACTATGGCTACACCTTC.